This TCR beta chain was retrieved from a study of T cell changes during pregnancy in multiple sclerosis. TCRdb's table, derived via immunoSEQ multiplex PCR, lists solely in-frame clones and lacks some. This sample has around 60,000 clones, with over 75% found just once. V was clipped by 3 bases and J by 2 bases; unmatched bases: 4. Germline values: CDR1 MNHEY, CDR2 SMNVEV (reference sequence). This CDR3 spans 15 amino acids. The starting material was peripheral blood, obtained in the first trimester of pregnancy. This TCR derives from a female donor with multiple sclerosis, enrolled in a pregnancy study. This chain uses TRBV27 with TRBJ2-7; 10 bases align to TRBD2. Written as DNA, the CDR3 is TGTGCCAGCAGTTTGAATCTAGCGGGAGCCTACGAGCAGTACTTC. Residues: CASSLNLAGAYEQYF.